Listed below are T cell receptor beta chains from one sample, sequenced in a study of memory CD4+ T cells and cytomegalovirus serostatus. The repertoire was sequenced with immunoSEQ multiplex PCR; TCRdb's copy has only in-frame clones and lacks some. The repertoire holds about 75,000 clones, approximately 78% seen once, with around 2.6% in the top ten. The specimen was memory CD4+ T cells from blood. All receptors come from an adult in good health and CMV-seropositive. Both conserved end residues are part of each CDR3. A D gene is named only where the DNA matches it firmly. Size is stated for part of the rows, as once, few or many counts, or as a class when the clone is expanded.

clone_size	j_call	d_call	v_call	cdr3_aa	cdr3_nt
once	TRBJ1-2	-	TRBV29-1	CSVWTTNYGYTF	TGCAGCGTTTGGACTACTAACTATGGCTACACCTTC
-	TRBJ2-3	TRBD2	TRBV29-1	CSVEGPYGTRAIDTQYF	TGCAGCGTTGAAGGGCCCTACGGGACTAGAGCTATTGATACGCAGTATTTT
-	TRBJ1-5	-	TRBV6-1	CASSPLLGGQPQHF	TGTGCCAGCAGCCCCCTCTTAGGGGGTCAGCCCCAGCATTTT
once	TRBJ1-4	TRBD1	TRBV2	CASRVTGPMGKLFF	TGTGCCAGCAGAGTGACAGGGCCCATGGGAAAACTGTTTTTT
-	TRBJ1-2	TRBD1	TRBV28	CASSSTGGPHYGYTF	TGTGCCAGCAGTTCTACAGGGGGCCCTCACTATGGCTACACCTTC
-	TRBJ1-1	-	TRBV7-9	CASSGPLRALNTEAFF	TGTGCCAGCAGCGGACCCTTGAGGGCGTTGAACACTGAAGCTTTCTTT
-	TRBJ2-3	-	TRBV7-2	CASSSITGSGTDTQYF	TGTGCCAGCAGCTCAATTACAGGGTCGGGCACAGATACGCAGTATTTT
-	TRBJ2-1	-	TRBV28	CASSPRGRGSDNEQFF	TGTGCCAGCAGCCCGAGGGGGCGGGGGTCCGACAATGAGCAGTTCTTC
-	TRBJ1-3	TRBD1	TRBV6-6	CASRDRGTGNTIYF	TGTGCCAGCCGTGACAGGGGGACGGGAAACACCATATATTTT
-	TRBJ2-1	TRBD2	TRBV7-2	CASSPRTSLPLF	TGTGCCAGCAGCCCGCGGACTAGTTTGCCCCTCTTC
-	TRBJ1-3	-	TRBV30	CATLQGSGNTIYF	TGTGCCACTCTTCAGGGCTCTGGAAACACCATATATTTT
few	TRBJ1-5	-	TRBV28	CASSLVSRAQHF	TGTGCCAGCAGTTTAGTGTCGAGGGCCCAGCATTTT
-	TRBJ1-5	TRBD1	TRBV19	CASLQGGEGQPQHF	TGTGCCAGCTTACAGGGGGGGGAAGGTCAGCCCCAGCATTTT
-	TRBJ2-3	-	TRBV6-1	CATLTDTQYF	TGTGCCACCCTGACAGATACGCAGTATTTT
-	TRBJ2-1	TRBD2	TRBV27	CASSFLTSGRGEQFF	TGTGCCAGCAGTTTTCTGACTAGCGGGAGAGGTGAGCAGTTCTTC
-	TRBJ2-3	-	TRBV7-9	CASSNPGDTQYF	TGTGCCAGCAGCAATCCTGGGGATACGCAGTATTTT
-	TRBJ1-5	-	TRBV2	CASSVTVGDSQTQHF	TGTGCCAGCAGTGTAACGGTGGGGGATTCCCAGACCCAGCATTTT
-	TRBJ2-7	-	TRBV7-2	CASSLSHSYEQYF	TGTGCCAGCAGCCTTTCCCACTCCTACGAGCAGTACTTC
-	TRBJ2-3	TRBD2	TRBV10-2	CASRGTSGTDTQYF	TGCGCCAGCAGAGGGACTAGCGGCACAGATACGCAGTATTTT
-	TRBJ1-1	-	TRBV5-4	CASSQGTRGGTEAFF	TGTGCCAGCAGCCAAGGGACCCGCGGGGGGACTGAAGCTTTCTTT
-	TRBJ2-1	TRBD2	TRBV2	CASSRRAGVISNEQFF	TGTGCCAGCAGTCGGAGAGCGGGGGTTATTAGCAATGAGCAGTTCTTC
-	TRBJ2-5	-	TRBV15	CATSRALDRGTQYF	TGTGCCACCAGCAGGGCCCTCGACCGCGGGACCCAGTACTTC
-	TRBJ1-1	-	TRBV5-1	CASSHTPDSPEAFF	TGCGCCAGCAGCCACACACCCGACAGCCCTGAAGCTTTCTTT
-	TRBJ1-4	-	TRBV18	CASSQRWGEKLFF	TGTGCCAGCTCCCAGCGGTGGGGTGAAAAACTGTTTTTT
-	TRBJ2-3	-	TRBV19	CASSIGQGTDTQYF	TGTGCCAGTAGTATAGGACAGGGCACAGATACGCAGTATTTT
-	TRBJ2-5	-	TRBV18	CASSPLADAGETQYF	TGTGCCAGCTCACCACTCGCAGACGCGGGGGAGACCCAGTACTTC
once	TRBJ2-3	-	TRBV2	CASSEEAPPYTDTQYF	TGTGCCAGCAGTGAAGAGGCTCCACCGTACACAGATACGCAGTATTTT
once	TRBJ2-1	TRBD2	TRBV5-1	CASRDGRGGSYNEQFF	TGCGCCAGCAGGGACGGACGGGGGGGCTCCTACAATGAGCAGTTCTTC
-	TRBJ1-5	-	TRBV2	CASTEEGWRNQPQHF	TGTGCCAGCACCGAGGAGGGTTGGCGCAATCAGCCCCAGCATTTT
-	TRBJ1-2	TRBD1	TRBV5-1	CASSAGTGFLLDYGYTF	TGCGCCAGCAGCGCCGGGACAGGGTTCCTTCTAGACTATGGCTACACCTTC
-	TRBJ1-1	-	TRBV10-3	CAISPTPHGGAFF	TGTGCCATCAGCCCGACCCCCCACGGGGGAGCTTTCTTT
-	TRBJ1-2	TRBD1	TRBV19	CASSIGTAPYGYTF	TGTGCCAGTAGTATTGGGACAGCTCCCTATGGCTACACCTTC
few	TRBJ1-6	TRBD1	TRBV19	CASSATGGGSPLHF	TGTGCCAGTAGTGCGACAGGGGGCGGTTCACCCCTCCACTTT
few	TRBJ1-3	-	TRBV13	CASSLGGPRRTIYF	TGTGCCAGCAGCTTAGGAGGGCCGCGGAGGACCATATATTTT
once	TRBJ1-6	-	TRBV14	CASSQGGRSSYNSPLHF	TGTGCCAGCAGCCAAGGGGGCAGGAGCTCCTATAATTCACCCCTCCACTTT
-	TRBJ2-2	TRBD1	TRBV2	CASRYTGVSTGELFF	TGTGCCAGCAGGTATACAGGGGTCAGCACCGGGGAGCTGTTTTTT
-	TRBJ1-1	TRBD1	TRBV10-3	CAISRQGGTEAFF	TGTGCCATCAGTCGACAGGGAGGCACTGAAGCTTTCTTT
-	TRBJ1-2	TRBD1	TRBV7-2	CASSLDRTGSPYGYTF	TGTGCCAGCAGCTTAGATAGGACAGGGAGCCCCTATGGCTACACCTTC
-	TRBJ1-2	-	TRBV29-1	CSVEVSLGRARGYTF	TGCAGCGTTGAAGTCTCTCTAGGCAGGGCTCGAGGCTACACCTTC
-	TRBJ1-2	TRBD1	TRBV19	CASSPQRTGGYGYTF	TGTGCCAGTAGTCCCCAACGGACAGGGGGGTATGGCTACACCTTC
-	TRBJ1-2	-	TRBV7-2	CASSMGPRDGYTF	TGTGCCAGCAGCATGGGACCTAGGGACGGCTACACCTTC